Each of the 12 T cell receptor beta chains below was sequenced from the same sample in a study of control samples from healthy donors and cancer patients. Profiled with immunoSEQ multiplex PCR; TCRdb holds only in-frame clones, not every one. The repertoire holds 150,000 to 200,000 clones, with 90% to 95% as singletons. The sequenced material came from blood. All receptors derive from a woman aged 25-40 years in good health.

This clone was recorded once. The rearrangement joins TRBV6-5 to TRBJ2-1, with D perhaps matching TRBD1 (6 bases). Trimming removed 2 bases at V and 5 bases at J, with 10 bases between. Germline CDR1 MNHEY, CDR2 SVGAGI. This CDR3 region has 14 residues. CDR3 nucleotide sequence: TGTGCCAGCAGTTACCGCCGGACAGACAATGAGCAGTTCTTC. This gives the protein CASSYRRTDNEQFF.

This rearrangement joins TRBV7-3 to TRBJ2-1; TRBD2 matches 12 bases. The V and J ends lost 5 bases and 4 bases, in that order; junction bases with no gene match: 9. Germline CDR1 reads SGHTA; CDR2 reads FQGTGA. The CDR3 has 17 amino acids. CDR3 amino acids: CASSIGYLAGGYNEQFF. CDR3 in DNA: TGTGCCAGCAGCATAGGGTATCTAGCGGGAGGGTACAATGAGCAGTTCTTC.

The V gene is TRBV7-2, the J gene TRBJ2-1; D not resolved. CDR1 is SGHTA, CDR2 FQGNSA, per germline. This CDR3 has 14 amino acids. V lost 5 bases to trimming and J lost 3 bases, with 11 bases between them. The CDR3 DNA reads as TGTGCCAGCAGCCCCCGCCTCCTCTACAATGAGCAGTTCTTC. It yields the protein CASSPRLLYNEQFF.

The chain carries TRBV19 and TRBJ1-1, with TRBD1 matching over 10 bases. V lost 1 base, J lost 4 bases, and 12 bases stayed unmatched. The CDR3 contains 18 residues. The germline gives CDR1 LNHDA, CDR2 SQIVND (reference sequence). The chain's CDR3 is CASSIVPRTGGMGTEAFF. CDR3 coding DNA: TGTGCCAGTAGTATAGTACCCCGGACAGGGGGAATGGGCACTGAAGCTTTCTTT.

The chain joins TRBV25-1 to TRBJ2-7; TRBD1 might be the D (6 bases). This CDR3 has 15 residues. CDR1 and CDR2 from the germline V gene are MGHDK and SYGVNS. Trimming shortened V by 2 bases and J by 3 bases, and 14 bases separated the two germline ends. The CDR3, as DNA: TGTGCCAGCAGTGAAGGGGGCAGTGGTCGCTACGAGCAGTACTTC. Translated, it gives CASSEGGSGRYEQYF.

Concerning this clone itself: Other DNA sequences in the sample encode the same CDR3. The genes are TRBV28 and TRBJ1-5; possibly TRBD1 for D (5 bases). Trimming removed 2 bases at V and 2 bases at J, with 7 bases between. The CDR3 has 14 amino acids. In germline, CDR1 is MDHEN, CDR2 SYDVKM. CDR3 sequence (DNA): TGTGCCAGCAGTTTAGGCAGGGGCAATCAGCCCCAGCATTTT. It specifies CASSLGRGNQPQHF. Supplemented by reference TRBV28 and TRBJ1-5, the full variable domain reads DVKVTQSSRYLVKRTGEKVFLECVQDMDHENMFWYRQDPGLGLRLIYFSYDVKMKEKGDIPEGYSVSREKKERFSLILESASTNQTSMYLCASSLGRGNQPQHFGDGTRLSIL.

The rearrangement uses TRBV6-5 and TRBJ1-1; D unclear. The CDR3 length is 14 residues. The germline CDR1 and CDR2 sequences are MNHEY and SVGAGI. Trimming removed 2 bases from V and 0 bases from J, with 7 bases in between. The CDR3 protein is CASSYQTVNTEAFF. The CDR3, as DNA: TGTGCCAGCAGTTACCAGACTGTGAACACTGAAGCTTTCTTT.

This chain links TRBV7-9 with TRBJ1-4; 11 bases agree with TRBD1. The CDR3 loop spans 15 amino acids. CDR1 is SEHNR, CDR2 FQNEAQ, per germline (reference sequence). Trimming at V came to 5 bases and at J to 5 bases, leaving 4 bases not matched to a gene. This chain's CDR3 is CASSPGQGANEKLFF. The CDR3 DNA sequence: TGTGCCAGCAGCCCAGGACAGGGGGCGAATGAAAAACTGTTTTTT.

The chain is built from TRBV5-5 and TRBJ1-6, with D uncertain. Germline loops: CDR1 SGHKS, CDR2 YYEKEE (reference sequence). V was cut by 0 bases and J by 1 base, with 2 bases left in between. This CDR3 spans 14 amino acids. The CDR3 reads CASSLGSYNSPLHF. The CDR3 DNA sequence: TGTGCCAGCAGCTTGGGGTCCTATAATTCACCCCTCCACTTT.

This clone has just one count. The gene calls are TRBV27 and TRBJ2-2; D remains ambiguous. Trimming cost V 6 bases and J 0 bases, with 11 bases left between them. The germline V gene encodes CDR1 MNHEY and CDR2 SMNVEV (reference sequence). The CDR3 sequence is 15 residues long. CDR3 loop: CASRGPSANTGELFF. For the CDR3, the DNA is TGTGCCAGCAGGGGCCCCTCCGCGAACACCGGGGAGCTGTTTTTT.

The chain joins TRBV5-1 to TRBJ1-1; 8 bases are a match to TRBD1. Germline V gives CDR1 SGHRS, CDR2 YFSETQ. This CDR3 has 14 residues. J lost 1 base, V lost 3 bases, and 2 bases had no gene match. The CDR3 DNA is TGCGCCAGCAGCTGGGGGACAGGGAACACTGAAGCTTTCTTT. Translating it yields CASSWGTGNTEAFF.

This chain links TRBV19 with TRBJ2-1; TRBD1 matches 10 bases. V trimming: 5 bases; J trimming: 5 bases; junction bases outside the gene matches: 6. Looked up from germline, CDR1 is LNHDA and CDR2 is SQIVND (reference sequence). The CDR3 loop spans 15 amino acids. For the CDR3, the DNA is TGTGCCAGTAGTCTTACCGGGACAGGGGACAATGAGCAGTTCTTC. This sequence encodes CASSLTGTGDNEQFF.